The 21 T cell receptor beta chains reported below all come from one sample, sequenced in a study of blood T cell repertoires in COVID-19. Method: immunoSEQ multiplex PCR; TCRdb's copy keeps in-frame clones and lacks some. The sample holds 65,000 to 85,000 clones, around 87% seen once. Sequencing was done on a sample of peripheral blood. These receptors were obtained from a woman under 30 with acute or convalescent COVID-19.

The chain links TRBV21-1 to TRBJ1-1. TRBV21-1 is deemed a pseudogene. This CDR3 has 13 amino acids. DNA for the CDR3: TGTGCCAGCAGCAAAGAGCGGGAGACTGAAGCTTTCTTT. This codes for CASSKERETEAFF.

This clone has a single count. This chain connects TRBV5-4 to TRBJ2-3; TRBD2 agrees at 15 bases. This CDR3 comprises 16 residues. Trimming took 3 bases from V and 8 from J; bases not matched to a gene: 7. Per germline, CDR1 SGHNT and CDR2 YYREEE (reference sequence). The DNA for the CDR3 is TGTGCCAGCAGCTACTCCTCGGGACTAGCGGGGGGTACGCAGTATTTT. Residues: CASSYSSGLAGGTQYF.

The chain is built from TRBV5-5 and TRBJ2-2; D is perhaps TRBD2 (5 bases). Germline-derived CDR1 and CDR2 are SGHKS and YYEKEE (reference sequence). This CDR3 is built from 14 residues. Trimming took 5 bases from V and 2 from J, leaving 10 bases between them. CDR3 in amino acids: CASSWTPNTGELFF. The DNA of the CDR3 is TGTGCCAGCAGTTGGACTCCAAACACCGGGGAGCTGTTTTTT.

The CDR3, as DNA: TGTGCCTGGAGTACGGGACAGGGGCCTGAAAAACTGTTTTTT. Encoded protein: CAWSTGQGPEKLFF. The rearrangement uses TRBV30 and TRBJ1-4; 10 nucleotides align to TRBD1. The J segment lost 7 bases and the V segment lost 2 bases, leaving 4 bases of the junction unmatched. Germline values: CDR1 GTSNPN, CDR2 SVGIG (reference sequence). The CDR3 has 14 amino acids.

The rearrangement joins TRBV20-1 to TRBJ2-7; no clear D. The V end was cut by 6 bases, the J end by 4 bases, with 10 bases between. Per the germline V gene, CDR1 is DFQATT and CDR2 is SNEGSKA (reference sequence). The CDR3 extends over 11 amino acids. The CDR3 sequence: CSAYGRYEQYF. The CDR3 DNA follows: TGCAGTGCCTACGGTCGTTACGAGCAGTACTTC.

The chain has TRBV30 and TRBJ2-7; D might be TRBD1 (5 bases). Trimming took off 1 base at V and 6 bases at J, with 13 bases between the two ends. Germline-derived CDR1 and CDR2 are GTSNPN and SVGIG (reference sequence). This CDR3 region has 13 residues. The CDR3 reads CAWSGGKYGEQYF. The CDR3 nucleotides are TGTGCCTGGAGTGGGGGCAAGTATGGCGAGCAGTACTTC.

This chain links TRBV29-1 with TRBJ1-2, with TRBD1 as a possible D gene (5 bases). The CDR3 is 13 amino acids. Deletions cut 4 bases from V and 3 bases from J, with 12 bases between. Germline CDR1 reads SQVTM; CDR2 reads ANQGSEA. The CDR3 protein is CSVGRGGDYGYTF. For the CDR3, the DNA is TGCAGCGTTGGACGGGGGGGGGACTATGGCTACACCTTC.

The chain combines TRBV30 with TRBJ2-1; no definite D call. The germline V gene has CDR1 GTSNPN and CDR2 SVGIG (reference sequence). Trimming removed 4 bases at V and 4 bases at J, with 5 bases between. The length of the CDR3 is 11 residues. CDR3 DNA: TGTGCCTGGACCGGTTACAATGAGCAGTTCTTC. Encoded protein: CAWTGYNEQFF. Full variable domain (remainder filled in from reference TRBV30 and TRBJ2-1): SQTIHQWPATLVQPVGSPLSLECTVEGTSNPNLYWYRQAAGRGLQLLFYSVGIGQISSEVPQNLSASRPQDRQFILSSKKLLLSDSGFYLCAWTGYNEQFFGPGTRLTVL.

V and J are TRBV6-1 and TRBJ2-7; TRBD2 matches 14 bases. The CDR3 is 19 residues long. Looked up from germline, CDR1 is MNHNS and CDR2 is SASEGT. V shed 0 bases, J shed 4 bases, and the junction held 11 bases outside the gene matches. CDR3 bases: TGTGCCAGCAGTGAAGCACCGGGACTAGCGGGAGCGTCCGATTACGAGCAGTACTTC. It codes for CASSEAPGLAGASDYEQYF.

The chain links TRBV6-4 to TRBJ2-1, with D tentatively TRBD2 (5 bases). CDR1 MRHNA and CDR2 SNTAGT come from the germline V gene. Deletions cut 8 bases from V and 9 bases from J, with 14 bases between. The CDR3 has 12 residues. CDR3 in amino acids: CASVASAGEQFF. The CDR3, as DNA: TGTGCCAGCGTGGCCTCCGCGGGTGAGCAGTTCTTC.

V gene TRBV20-1 combines with J gene TRBJ2-5; D gene uncertain. Trimming took off 6 bases at V and 2 bases at J, with 7 bases between the two ends. The germline V gene encodes CDR1 DFQATT and CDR2 SNEGSKA (reference sequence). CDR3 length equals 11 residues. This CDR3 is CSARRQETQYF. The CDR3 coding sequence is TGCAGTGCACGTAGACAAGAGACCCAGTACTTC.

The gene calls are TRBV6-6 and TRBJ2-7; weak D call: TRBD1 (6 bases). V was shortened by 6 bases and J by 8 bases, with 17 bases between the two germline ends. This CDR3 spans 13 amino acids. Germline CDR1 is MNHNY and CDR2 is SVGAGI (reference sequence). The CDR3 sequence is CASSPGQRSQQYF. CDR3 in DNA: TGTGCCAGCAGCCCCGGACAGCGCTCCCAGCAGTACTTC.

V is TRBV2 and J is TRBJ1-6; D call uncertain. Germline values: CDR1 SNHLY, CDR2 FYNNEI. Trimming stripped 7 bases from V and 9 bases from J, with 13 bases between. CDR3 length: 13 amino acids. CDR3: CASISGKGSPLHF. CDR3 nucleotide sequence: TGTGCCAGCATTTCGGGAAAAGGTTCACCCCTCCACTTT.

This clone has a single count. The chain employs TRBV19 and TRBJ1-2; TRBD1 matches at 9 bases. V shed 2 bases, J shed 7 bases, and the junction held 2 bases outside the gene matches. The CDR3 covers 13 residues. The germline CDR1 and CDR2 sequences are LNHDA and SQIVND (reference sequence). The CDR3 sequence: CASSIWDRAGYTF. The CDR3 DNA is TGTGCCAGTAGTATATGGGACAGGGCTGGCTACACCTTC.

The V gene is TRBV6-2 or TRBV6-3, the J gene TRBJ2-1; possible D gene TRBD2, 6 bases. Germline V CDR1 and CDR2: MNHEY, SVGEGT. Trimming stripped 5 bases from V and 6 bases from J, with 17 bases between. CDR3 length equals 15 residues. Written as DNA, the CDR3 is TGTGCCAGCAGTCACCGTTTGGCGGGACTCAATGAGCAGTTCTTC. Its protein product is CASSHRLAGLNEQFF.

The V call is TRBV7-2, the J call TRBJ2-7; 7 bases agree with TRBD2. The V gene end was trimmed by 8 bases and the J gene end by 0 bases; junction bases not matched to a gene: 7. Germline assignment: CDR1 SGHTA and CDR2 FQGNSA. CDR3 size: 14 residues. Written as DNA, the CDR3 is TGTGCCAGCTCAAAGGGCGGGAGCTCCTACGAGCAGTACTTC. This sequence encodes CASSKGGSSYEQYF.

This clone was seen once. The chain couples TRBV7-9 to TRBJ2-5; the match to TRBD1 covers 8 bases. CDR3 length equals 14 residues. Germline CDR1 SEHNR, CDR2 FQNEAQ (reference sequence). Losses at the gene ends were 5 bases for V and 3 bases for J; bases not matched to a gene: 5. The CDR3 protein is CASSDRGWEETQYF. The CDR3 DNA is TGTGCCAGCAGCGACAGGGGTTGGGAAGAGACCCAGTACTTC.

This rearrangement joins TRBV2 to TRBJ1-4, with D maybe TRBD1 (6 bases). This CDR3 is built from 14 residues. V gave up 7 bases and J gave up 3 bases, with 12 bases separating them. Looked up from germline, CDR1 is SNHLY and CDR2 is FYNNEI. CDR3 residues: CASKAGASNEKLFF. CDR3 nucleotide sequence: TGTGCCAGCAAGGCGGGGGCCTCTAATGAAAAACTGTTTTTT.

Points on this clone: The same CDR3 can be traced to other DNA sequences in this sample. The chain uses TRBV27 and TRBJ1-1; possibly TRBD1 for D (5 bases). V was cut by 6 bases and J by 5 bases, with 10 bases left in between. Germline loops: CDR1 MNHEY, CDR2 SMNVEV (reference sequence). This CDR3 is 12 amino acids long. The CDR3 loop is CASRQGGTEAFF. Written as DNA, the CDR3 is TGTGCCAGCAGGCAGGGTGGGACTGAAGCTTTCTTT.

This clone appeared once. The rearrangement joins TRBV24-1 to TRBJ1-2; the D gene is possibly TRBD1 (6 bases). The CDR3 consists of 15 residues. Germline values: CDR1 KGHDR, CDR2 SFDVKD. The germline V and J ends were trimmed by 3 bases and 5 bases, with 15 bases remaining between them. The CDR3 protein is CATSDPLTGPYGYTF. CDR3 DNA: TGTGCCACCAGTGATCCTTTGACAGGACCTTATGGCTACACCTTC.

V gene TRBV7-9 combines with J gene TRBJ2-1; D may be TRBD2 (6 bases). Germline V gene lookup returns CDR1 SEHNR and CDR2 FQNEAQ (reference sequence). The germline V and J ends were trimmed by 5 bases and 5 bases, with 19 bases remaining between them. This CDR3 spans 16 amino acids. CDR3 nucleotide sequence: TGTGCCAGCAGCGTCTCGACCGGGACTTACAACAATGAGCAGTTCTTC. Encoded protein: CASSVSTGTYNNEQFF.